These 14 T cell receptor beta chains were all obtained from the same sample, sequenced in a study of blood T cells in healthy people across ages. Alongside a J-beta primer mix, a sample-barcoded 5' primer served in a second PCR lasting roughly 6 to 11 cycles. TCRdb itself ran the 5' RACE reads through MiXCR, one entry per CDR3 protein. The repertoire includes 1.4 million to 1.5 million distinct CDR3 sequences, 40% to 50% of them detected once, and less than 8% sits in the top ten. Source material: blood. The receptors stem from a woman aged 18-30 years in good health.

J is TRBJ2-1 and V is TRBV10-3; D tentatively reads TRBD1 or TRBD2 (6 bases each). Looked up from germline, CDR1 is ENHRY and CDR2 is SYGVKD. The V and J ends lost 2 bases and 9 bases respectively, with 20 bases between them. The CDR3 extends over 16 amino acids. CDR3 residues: CAISEPRGVGEGEQFF. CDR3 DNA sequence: TGTGCCATCAGTGAGCCGAGGGGGGTAGGCGAGGGTGAGCAGTTCTTC.

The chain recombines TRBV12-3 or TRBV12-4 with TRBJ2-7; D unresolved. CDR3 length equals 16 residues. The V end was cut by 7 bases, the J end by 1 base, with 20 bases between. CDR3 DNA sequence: TGTGCCAGCACCACAAGGACGGCCCTTAAATCCTACGAGCAGTACTTC. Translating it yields CASTTRTALKSYEQYF.

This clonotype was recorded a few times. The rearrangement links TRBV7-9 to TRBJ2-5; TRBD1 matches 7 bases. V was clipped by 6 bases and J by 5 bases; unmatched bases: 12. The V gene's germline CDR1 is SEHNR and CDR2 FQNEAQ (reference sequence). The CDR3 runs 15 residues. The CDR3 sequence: CASRSTGDSKETQYF. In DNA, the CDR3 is TGTGCCAGCAGATCTACCGGGGACAGTAAGGAGACCCAGTACTTC. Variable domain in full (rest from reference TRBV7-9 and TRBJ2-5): DTGVSQNPRHKITKRGQNVTFRCDPISEHNRLYWYRQTLGQGPEFLTYFQNEAQLEKSRLLSDRFSAERPKGSFSTLEIQRTEQGDSAMYLCASRSTGDSKETQYFGPGTRLLVL.

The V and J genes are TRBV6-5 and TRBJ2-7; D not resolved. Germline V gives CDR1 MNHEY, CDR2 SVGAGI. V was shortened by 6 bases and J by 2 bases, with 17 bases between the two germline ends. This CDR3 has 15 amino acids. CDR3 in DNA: TGTGCCAGCAGCCAGTCGGACCATCGCGCCTACGAGCAGTACTTC. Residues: CASSQSDHRAYEQYF.

Here the CDR3 DNA reads TGTGCCAGCAGGCTTACAGGGGATACGGGAGGCTACACCTTC. Its protein product is CASRLTGDTGGYTF. The chain has TRBV27 and TRBJ1-2; 7 nucleotides agree with TRBD1. The germline CDR1 and CDR2 sequences are MNHEY and SMNVEV (reference sequence). V was clipped by 6 bases and J by 8 bases; unmatched bases: 12. The CDR3 runs to 14 residues.

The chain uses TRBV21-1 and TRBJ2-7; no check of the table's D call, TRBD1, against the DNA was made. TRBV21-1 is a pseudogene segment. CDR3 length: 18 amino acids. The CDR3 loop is CASSKWGNRQALGNEQYF. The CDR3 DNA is TGTGCCAGCAGCAAATGGGGGAATAGACAGGCCCTAGGGAACGAGCAGTACTTC.

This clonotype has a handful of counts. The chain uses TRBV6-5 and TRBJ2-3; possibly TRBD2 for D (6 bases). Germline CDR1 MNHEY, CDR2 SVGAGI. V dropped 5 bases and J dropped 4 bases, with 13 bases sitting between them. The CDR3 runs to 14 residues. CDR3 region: CASSRLEGADTQYF. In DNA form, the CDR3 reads TGTGCCAGCAGTAGACTAGAAGGCGCAGATACGCAGTATTTT.

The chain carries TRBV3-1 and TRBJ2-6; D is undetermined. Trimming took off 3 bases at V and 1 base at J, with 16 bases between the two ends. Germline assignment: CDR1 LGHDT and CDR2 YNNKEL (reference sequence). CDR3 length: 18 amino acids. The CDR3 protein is CASSHQAAGRSGANVLTF. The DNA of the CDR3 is TGTGCCAGCAGCCATCAGGCGGCAGGACGGTCTGGGGCCAACGTCCTGACTTTC.

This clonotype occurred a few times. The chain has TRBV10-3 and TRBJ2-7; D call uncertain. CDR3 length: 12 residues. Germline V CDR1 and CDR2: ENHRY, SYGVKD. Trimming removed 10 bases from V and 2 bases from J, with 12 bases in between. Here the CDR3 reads CATLDGAYEQYF. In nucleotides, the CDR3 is TGTGCCACCCTCGACGGTGCCTACGAGCAGTACTTC.

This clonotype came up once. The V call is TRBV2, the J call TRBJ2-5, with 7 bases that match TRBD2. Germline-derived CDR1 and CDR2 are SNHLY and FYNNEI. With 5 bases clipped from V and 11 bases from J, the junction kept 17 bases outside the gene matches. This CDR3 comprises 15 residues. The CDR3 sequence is CASSSVLSGRKEQYF. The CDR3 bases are TGTGCCAGCAGTTCGGTCCTTTCCGGGAGGAAGGAGCAGTACTTC. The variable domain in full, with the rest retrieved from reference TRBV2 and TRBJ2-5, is EPEVTQTPSHQVTQMGQEVILRCVPISNHLYFYWYRQILGQKVEFLVSFYNNEISEKSEIFDDQFSVERPDGSNFTLKIRSTKLEDSAMYFCASSSVLSGRKEQYFGPGTRLLVL.

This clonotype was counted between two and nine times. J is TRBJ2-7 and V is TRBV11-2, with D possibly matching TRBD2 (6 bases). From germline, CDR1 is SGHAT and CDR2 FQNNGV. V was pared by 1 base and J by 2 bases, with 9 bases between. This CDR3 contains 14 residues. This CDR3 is CASSLVPGAYEQYF. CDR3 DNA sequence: TGTGCCAGCAGCTTAGTTCCGGGGGCCTACGAGCAGTACTTC.

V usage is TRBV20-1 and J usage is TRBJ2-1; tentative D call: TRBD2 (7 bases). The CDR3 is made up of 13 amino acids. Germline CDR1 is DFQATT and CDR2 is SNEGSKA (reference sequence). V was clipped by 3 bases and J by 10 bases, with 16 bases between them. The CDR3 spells CSASGGPGEEQFF. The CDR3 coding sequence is TGCAGTGCTAGCGGGGGGCCGGGAGAGGAGCAGTTCTTC.

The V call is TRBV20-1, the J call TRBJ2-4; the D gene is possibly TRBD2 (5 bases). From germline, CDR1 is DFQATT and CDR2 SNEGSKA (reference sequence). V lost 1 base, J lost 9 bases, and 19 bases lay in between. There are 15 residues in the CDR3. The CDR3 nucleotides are TGCAGTGCTAGAGGGAACCTAGCCTTTCATGGCATTCAGTACTTC. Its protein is CSARGNLAFHGIQYF.

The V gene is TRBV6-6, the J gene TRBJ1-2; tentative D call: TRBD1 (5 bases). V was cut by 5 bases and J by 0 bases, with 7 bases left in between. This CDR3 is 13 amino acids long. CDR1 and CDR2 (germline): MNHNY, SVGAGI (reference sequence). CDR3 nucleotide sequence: TGTGCCAGCAGTGCGACAGCTAACTATGGCTACACCTTC. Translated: CASSATANYGYTF.